Each of the 19 T cell receptor beta chains below was sequenced from the same sample in a study of blood T cell repertoires in COVID-19 (dated by TCRdb to the early 2020s). Libraries were made using the immunoSEQ multiplex PCR assay. Not all clones reach the TCRdb copy of this immuneACCESS table, which keeps in-frame sequences only. Checked studies attribute under half of the gap to unresolved V genes and leave the rest unexplained. Counted in this sample were approximately 180,000 clones; more than 75% of them appeared once. The top ten clonotypes cover less than 20% of the sample. Specimen: PBMCs or T cells enriched from blood (not recorded which). The receptors shown here come from a woman aged 50 to 65 with acute COVID-19.

For the CDR3, the DNA is TGTGCCAGCAGCGGCAAACAGGGTTACGAGCAGTACGTC. Its translation: CASSGKQGYEQYV. The rearrangement links TRBV7-9 to TRBJ2-7; D is possibly TRBD1 (6 bases). Between the trimmed V and J ends, which lost 5 bases and 4 bases, there was a span of 12 bases. Germline loops: CDR1 SEHNR, CDR2 FQNEAQ (reference sequence). CDR3 length: 13 amino acids.

The rearrangement joins TRBV19 to TRBJ1-5; 9 bases agree with TRBD1. The CDR3 totals 14 residues. J was trimmed by 8 bases and V by 6 bases; bases with no gene match: 8. Germline V gene sequence: CDR1 LNHDA, CDR2 SQIVND (reference sequence). The CDR3 sequence is CASRGAQGAEPQHF. DNA for the CDR3: TGTGCCAGTAGGGGGGCACAGGGGGCTGAGCCCCAGCATTTT.

This clone came up once. The chain is built from TRBV7-2 and TRBJ1-2; perhaps TRBD1 as D (6 bases). Germline-derived CDR1 and CDR2 are SGHTA and FQGNSA. The CDR3 runs 13 residues. Trimming left V 4 bases short and J 3 bases short, with 9 bases between. Written as DNA, the CDR3 is TGTGCCAGCAGCTCAGGACAGCACTATGGCTACACCTTC. It codes for CASSSGQHYGYTF. The variable domain in full, completed from reference TRBV7-2 and TRBJ1-2, reads GAGVSQSPSNKVTEKGKDVELRCDPISGHTALYWYRQSLGQGLEFLIYFQGNSAPDKSGLPSDRFSAERTGGSVSTLTIQRTQQEDSAVYLCASSSGQHYGYTFGSGTRLTVV.

The genes are TRBV7-2 and TRBJ2-3; TRBD2 might be the D (5 bases). V dropped 5 bases and J dropped 6 bases, with 12 bases sitting between them. Germline CDR1 is SGHTA and CDR2 is FQGNSA. The CDR3 length is 13 residues. The CDR3 DNA is TGTGCCAGCAGCCCGGACTCTCAGGATACGCAGTATTTT. Its protein product is CASSPDSQDTQYF.

In its sample, this clone was seen a few times. The chain employs TRBV5-4 and TRBJ1-1; the D is unclear. The CDR3 covers 14 residues. Germline V gives CDR1 SGHNT, CDR2 YYREEE (reference sequence). Trimming stripped 1 base from V and 9 bases from J, with 16 bases between. CDR3 bases: TGTGCCAGCAGCTTGACTCAGGCGAGAGGGAAAGCTTTCTTT. Its translation is CASSLTQARGKAFF.

The chain couples TRBV2 to TRBJ1-6; 9 bases are shared with TRBD1. Germline V gene lookup returns CDR1 SNHLY and CDR2 FYNNEI. With V trimmed by 3 bases and J by 6 bases, 6 bases remained unmatched. This CDR3 region has 16 residues. The CDR3 coding sequence is TGTGCCAGCAGTGACAGACAGGGGGGTTCTAATTCACCCCTCCACTTT. Translation gives CASSDRQGGSNSPLHF.

V and J are TRBV6-5 and TRBJ1-5, with D tentatively TRBD1 (5 bases). CDR1 is MNHEY and CDR2 is SVGAGI in the germline V gene. V was cut by 4 bases and J by 0 bases, with 7 bases left in between. The CDR3 totals 14 residues. In nucleotides, the CDR3 is TGTGCCAGCAGTTTCCAGGGTAGCAATCAGCCCCAGCATTTT. It yields the protein CASSFQGSNQPQHF.

This chain links TRBV6-5 with TRBJ1-2; 7 bases line up with TRBD1. The CDR3 covers 16 residues. The V gene's germline CDR1 is MNHEY and CDR2 SVGAGI. The junction had 8 bases not matched to a gene; V was cut back by 0 bases and J by 4 bases. The CDR3 DNA is TGTGCCAGCAGTTACTCCTCGAGGGGGCACAGCTATGGCTACACCTTC. Its translation is CASSYSSRGHSYGYTF.

As DNA, the CDR3 is TGTGCCAGCAGTTTACTTGGGGGACAGGGAATAAATGGCTACACCTTC. Translating gives CASSLLGGQGINGYTF. V usage is TRBV28 and J usage is TRBJ1-2; 9 nucleotides line up with TRBD1. The V gene end was trimmed by 2 bases and the J gene end by 6 bases; junction bases not matched to a gene: 10. The germline gives CDR1 MDHEN, CDR2 SYDVKM. This CDR3 is built from 16 residues.

This clone was counted a single time. This sequence joins TRBV7-8 and TRBJ1-5; perhaps TRBD1 as D (5 bases). CDR1 SGHVS and CDR2 FQNEAQ come from the germline V gene. V was clipped by 3 bases and J by 7 bases, with 10 bases between them. This CDR3 contains 13 residues. The CDR3 nucleotides are TGTGCCAGCAGCTTGGGGGGGGAACAGCCCCAGCATTTT. Translation gives CASSLGGEQPQHF.

The rearrangement uses TRBV10-1 and TRBJ2-3; D gene ambiguous. Germline values: CDR1 WNHNN, CDR2 SYGVQD (reference sequence). The CDR3 runs to 12 residues. V dropped 6 bases and J dropped 2 bases, with 6 bases sitting between them. The CDR3 is CASSPNTDTQYF. CDR3 sequence (DNA): TGCGCCAGCAGCCCCAACACAGATACGCAGTATTTT.

Many counts were recorded for this clone. This chain links TRBV10-1 with TRBJ2-1; 9 bases agree with TRBD1. V gave up 6 bases and J gave up 15 bases; unmatched junction bases: 9. The germline CDR1 and CDR2 sequences are WNHNN and SYGVQD (reference sequence). The CDR3 covers 12 residues. This CDR3 is CASSKTGTGMFF. CDR3 coding DNA: TGCGCCAGCAGCAAAACCGGGACAGGGATGTTCTTC.

The J gene is TRBJ2-2, the V gene TRBV24-1; D unclear. V was shortened by 5 bases and J by 5 bases, with 5 bases between the two germline ends. The CDR3 has 12 residues. Per germline, CDR1 KGHDR and CDR2 SFDVKD. CDR3 coding DNA: TGTGCCACCAGTGTCAGGACCGGGGAGCTGTTTTTT. Translation gives CATSVRTGELFF.

The genes are TRBV4-3 and TRBJ1-2; D is possibly TRBD1 (6 bases). In germline, CDR1 is LGHNA, CDR2 YSLEER. With 1 base removed from V and 2 bases from J, the gap between germline ends came to 11 bases. The CDR3 contains 15 residues. DNA of the CDR3: TGCGCCAGCAGCCAAGGTCGCGGGGGCAACTATGGCTACACCTTC. This gives the protein CASSQGRGGNYGYTF.

This sequence joins TRBV7-9 and TRBJ1-6, with TRBD1 matching 7 bases. V shed 6 bases and J 7 bases; nucleotides not matched to a gene: 12. CDR3 length: 16 residues. Germline CDR1 reads SEHNR; CDR2 reads FQNEAQ (reference sequence). CDR3 sequence: CASSYRGNHPNSPLHF. The CDR3 DNA follows: TGTGCCAGCAGTTACAGGGGCAACCACCCAAATTCACCCCTCCACTTT. The whole variable domain, filled in from reference TRBV7-9 and TRBJ1-6, reads DTGVSQNPRHKITKRGQNVTFRCDPISEHNRLYWYRQTLGQGPEFLTYFQNEAQLEKSRLLSDRFSAERPKGSFSTLEIQRTEQGDSAMYLCASSYRGNHPNSPLHFGNGTRLTVT.

This chain links TRBV14 with TRBJ2-2, with a weak D call TRBD1 (6 bases). V was clipped by 0 bases and J by 4 bases, with 18 bases between them. The CDR3 extends over 18 amino acids. The germline V gene has CDR1 SGHDN and CDR2 FVKESK. In DNA, the CDR3 is TGTGCCAGCAGCCAAGATCGTGGGACACCTGGCGGCACCGGGGAGCTGTTTTTT. Its translation is CASSQDRGTPGGTGELFF.

This chain uses TRBV11-3 with TRBJ2-2; D may be TRBD2 (5 bases). CDR1 SGHNT and CDR2 YENEEA come from the germline V gene. The V and J ends lost 2 bases and 6 bases respectively, with 7 bases between them. The CDR3 consists of 13 residues. CDR3 region: CASSLSEAGELFF. Here the CDR3 DNA reads TGTGCCAGCAGCTTATCGGAGGCCGGGGAGCTGTTTTTT.

The chain recombines TRBV7-9 with TRBJ1-4; D is possibly TRBD1 (5 bases). This CDR3 is built from 15 residues. The V end lost 6 bases, the J end lost 4 bases, and 15 bases lay between the germline ends. CDR1 is SEHNR, CDR2 FQNEAQ, per germline (reference sequence). CDR3 DNA: TGTGCCAGCAGGCTAGGGGAGGCCCTTAATGAAAAACTGTTTTTT. Its protein is CASRLGEALNEKLFF.

The CDR3 DNA reads TGTGCCAGCAGTTACCGCCCCCAGGAAACAGATACGCAGTATTTT. Protein sequence: CASSYRPQETDTQYF. V gene TRBV6-5 combines with J gene TRBJ2-3; D is uncertain. The V end lost 2 bases, the J end lost 3 bases, and 12 bases lay between the germline ends. The CDR3 consists of 15 residues. CDR1 is MNHEY, CDR2 SVGAGI, per germline.